These T cell receptor beta chains were read from a single sample in a study of blood T cell repertoires in COVID-19. Clones were sequenced by immunoSEQ multiplex PCR, and TCRdb holds only the in-frame ones, with some missing. The table shows 150,000 to 200,000 clones, with roughly 79% occurring only once. Sequenced material: peripheral blood. The receptor source for this set is a woman of 80 years or more with COVID-19, enrolled during active disease. CDR3s include the opening cysteine and the closing phenylalanine or tryptophan. A D gene is named only where the DNA matches it firmly. Clone size, where shown, is once, few, many, or a class for clones that have expanded.

v_gene	d_gene	j_gene	abundance	CDR3nt	CDR3aa
TRBV18	NA	TRBJ2-7	NA	TGTGCCAGCTCACCAGAGAGGTTTACCTACGAGCAGTACTTC	CASSPERFTYEQYF
TRBV2	NA	TRBJ1-1	NA	TGTGCCAGCACGAAGGAGGGGAACACTGAAGCTTTCTTT	CASTKEGNTEAFF
TRBV27	NA	TRBJ1-2	NA	TGTGCCAGCAGTGAGGGGGGGAGAGGGTATGGCTACACCTTC	CASSEGGRGYGYTF
TRBV19	NA	TRBJ1-6	NA	TGTGCCAGTAGTGTCCCGGGACTCCCGAATTCACCCCTCCACTTT	CASSVPGLPNSPLHF
TRBV6-1	NA	TRBJ2-7	NA	TGTGCCAGCAGTGACCCCAGGATTCCCACCTACGAGCAGTACTTC	CASSDPRIPTYEQYF
TRBV5-1	NA	TRBJ2-5	NA	TGCGCCAGCAGCTTATACGCAGGCCAAGAGACCCAGTACTTC	CASSLYAGQETQYF
TRBV5-8	TRBD1	TRBJ2-7	few	TGTGCCAGCAGCCCGACAGGGGACTACGAGCAGTACTTC	CASSPTGDYEQYF
TRBV7-9	NA	TRBJ1-1	many	TGTGCCAGCAGCCCCCGGGCTGAAGCTTTCTTT	CASSPRAEAFF
TRBV6-4	NA	TRBJ1-2	NA	TGTGCCAGCAGTGTCACAGAAAACTATGGCTACACCTTC	CASSVTENYGYTF
TRBV7-2	NA	TRBJ1-1	NA	TGTGCCAGCAGCTTAGCGGCGACAGTTTACACTGAAGCTTTCTTT	CASSLAATVYTEAFF
TRBV28	TRBD2	TRBJ2-3	NA	TGTGCCAGCAGTTCTCCGGGCAGCCGGGAGGGCACAGATACGCAGTATTTT	CASSSPGSREGTDTQYF
TRBV5-4	NA	TRBJ2-3	NA	TGTGCCAGCAGCGCCAGGAACACAGATACGCAGTATTTT	CASSARNTDTQYF
TRBV27	NA	TRBJ2-5	NA	TGTGCCAGCAGACAGGGACATCAAGAGACCCAGTACTTC	CASRQGHQETQYF
TRBV6-5	NA	TRBJ1-3	NA	TGTGCCAGCAGTTACTCCCGTTCCTCTGGAAACACCATATATTTT	CASSYSRSSGNTIYF
TRBV12-3/TRBV12-4	NA	TRBJ1-2	NA	TGTGCCAGCAGTTCTAGTAACTATGGCTACACCTTC	CASSSSNYGYTF
TRBV19	NA	TRBJ2-3	few	TGTGCCAGTAGTATGCGGCTAGGGGCAGATACGCAGTATTTT	CASSMRLGADTQYF
TRBV20-1	NA	TRBJ1-1	NA	TGCAGTGCTAGTGAGAGGGGAGGGAACACTGAAGCTTTCTTT	CSASERGGNTEAFF
TRBV6-5	NA	TRBJ2-3	NA	TGTGCCAGCAGTTCCAGGGGCTACCCCACAGATACGCAGTATTTT	CASSSRGYPTDTQYF
TRBV12-3/TRBV12-4	TRBD1	TRBJ1-2	NA	TGTGCCAGCAGTTTTAGAGGGGGCCGTGGCTACACCTTC	CASSFRGGRGYTF
TRBV9	TRBD2	TRBJ2-1	NA	TGTGCCAGCAGCGTAGGTCTAGCGGGGGGCGCTTACAATGAGCAGTTCTTC	CASSVGLAGGAYNEQFF
TRBV4-2	NA	TRBJ1-1	NA	TGTGCCAGCAGCCAAGAGGGGGGGCAGAGGAACACTGAAGCTTTCTTT	CASSQEGGQRNTEAFF
TRBV12-3/TRBV12-4	NA	TRBJ1-1	NA	TGTGCCAGCAGTAATGGAGGTTCCACTGAAGCTTTCTTT	CASSNGGSTEAFF
TRBV7-9	NA	TRBJ1-6	few	TGTGCCAGCAGCTACGGGGATTCACCCCTCCACTTT	CASSYGDSPLHF
TRBV7-2	NA	TRBJ2-2	few	TGTGCCAGCAGCGAGATGGCGGGGTCTATTGTGGAGCTGTTTTTT	CASSEMAGSIVELFF
TRBV13	NA	TRBJ1-2	few	TGTGCCAGCAGCGCCTACAGAGACTATGGCTACACCTTC	CASSAYRDYGYTF